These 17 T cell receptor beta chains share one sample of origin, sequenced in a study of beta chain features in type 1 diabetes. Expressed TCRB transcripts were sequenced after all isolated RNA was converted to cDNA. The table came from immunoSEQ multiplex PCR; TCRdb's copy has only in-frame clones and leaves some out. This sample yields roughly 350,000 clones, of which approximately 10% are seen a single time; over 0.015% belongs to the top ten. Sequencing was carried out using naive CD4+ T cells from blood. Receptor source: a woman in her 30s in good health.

The CDR3 reads CASSDYFRREDYGYTF. CDR3 sequence (DNA): TGTGCCAGCAGTGATTATTTTAGGAGGGAGGACTATGGCTACACCTTC. The chain recombines TRBV2 with TRBJ1-2, with D unresolved. This CDR3 region has 16 residues. V was trimmed by 3 bases and J by 3 bases, leaving 17 bases between them. Germline CDR1 reads SNHLY; CDR2 reads FYNNEI. Full variable domain (remainder filled in from reference TRBV2 and TRBJ1-2): EPEVTQTPSHQVTQMGQEVILRCVPISNHLYFYWYRQILGQKVEFLVSFYNNEISEKSEIFDDQFSVERPDGSNFTLKIRSTKLEDSAMYFCASSDYFRREDYGYTFGSGTRLTVV.

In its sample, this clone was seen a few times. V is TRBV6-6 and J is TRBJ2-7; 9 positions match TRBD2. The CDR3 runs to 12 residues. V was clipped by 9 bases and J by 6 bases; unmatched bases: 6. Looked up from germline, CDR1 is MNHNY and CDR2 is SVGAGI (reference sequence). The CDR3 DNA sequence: TGTGCCAGTCAGCGGGAGGCGAGCGAGCAGTACTTC. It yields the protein CASQREASEQYF.

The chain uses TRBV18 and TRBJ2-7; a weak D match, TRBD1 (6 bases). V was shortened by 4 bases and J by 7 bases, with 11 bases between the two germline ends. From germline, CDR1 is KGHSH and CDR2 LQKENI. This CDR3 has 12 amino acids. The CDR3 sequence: CASSQQGEEQYF. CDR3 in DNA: TGTGCCAGCTCACAACAGGGAGAGGAGCAGTACTTC.

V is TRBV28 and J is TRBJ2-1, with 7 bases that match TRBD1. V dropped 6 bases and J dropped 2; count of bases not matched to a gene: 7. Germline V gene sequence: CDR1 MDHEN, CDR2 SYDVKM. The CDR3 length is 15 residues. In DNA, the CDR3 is TGTGCCAGCAGGACCGGACAGGTTGCCTACAATGAGCAGTTCTTC. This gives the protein CASRTGQVAYNEQFF. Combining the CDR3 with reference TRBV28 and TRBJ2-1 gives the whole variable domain DVKVTQSSRYLVKRTGEKVFLECVQDMDHENMFWYRQDPGLGLRLIYFSYDVKMKEKGDIPEGYSVSREKKERFSLILESASTNQTSMYLCASRTGQVAYNEQFFGPGTRLTVL.

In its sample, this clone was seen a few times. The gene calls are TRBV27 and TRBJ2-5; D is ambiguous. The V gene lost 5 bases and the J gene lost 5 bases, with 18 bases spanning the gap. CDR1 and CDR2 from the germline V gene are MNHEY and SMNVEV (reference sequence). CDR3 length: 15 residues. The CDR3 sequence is CASSAGAIRAETQYF. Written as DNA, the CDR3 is TGTGCCAGCAGTGCCGGAGCAATCCGTGCTGAGACCCAGTACTTC.

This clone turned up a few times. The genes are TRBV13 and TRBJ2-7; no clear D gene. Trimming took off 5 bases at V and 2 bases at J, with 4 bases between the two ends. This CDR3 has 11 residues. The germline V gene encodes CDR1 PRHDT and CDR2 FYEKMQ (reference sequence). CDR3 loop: CASSNTYEQYF. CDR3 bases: TGTGCCAGCAGCAACACCTACGAGCAGTACTTC.

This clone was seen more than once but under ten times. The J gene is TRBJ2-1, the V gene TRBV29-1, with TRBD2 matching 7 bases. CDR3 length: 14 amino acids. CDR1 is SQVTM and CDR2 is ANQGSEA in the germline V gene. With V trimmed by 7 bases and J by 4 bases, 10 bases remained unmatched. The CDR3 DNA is TGCAGCGCCCACGGGAGGACCGCATACAATGAGCAGTTCTTC. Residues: CSAHGRTAYNEQFF.

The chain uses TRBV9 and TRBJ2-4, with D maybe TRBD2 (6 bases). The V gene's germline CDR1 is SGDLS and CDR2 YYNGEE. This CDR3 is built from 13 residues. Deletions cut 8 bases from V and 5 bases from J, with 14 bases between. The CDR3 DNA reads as TGTGCCAGTAATAGAGGAGGGCAAAACATTCAGTACTTC. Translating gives CASNRGGQNIQYF.

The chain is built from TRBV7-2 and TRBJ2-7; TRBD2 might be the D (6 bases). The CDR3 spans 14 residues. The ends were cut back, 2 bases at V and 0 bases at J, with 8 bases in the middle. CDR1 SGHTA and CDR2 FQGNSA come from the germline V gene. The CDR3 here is CASSLQRASYEQYF. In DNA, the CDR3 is TGTGCCAGCAGCTTACAGCGGGCCTCCTACGAGCAGTACTTC. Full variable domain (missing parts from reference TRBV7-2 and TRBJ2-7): GAGVSQSPSNKVTEKGKDVELRCDPISGHTALYWYRQSLGQGLEFLIYFQGNSAPDKSGLPSDRFSAERTGGSVSTLTIQRTQQEDSAVYLCASSLQRASYEQYFGPGTRLTVT.

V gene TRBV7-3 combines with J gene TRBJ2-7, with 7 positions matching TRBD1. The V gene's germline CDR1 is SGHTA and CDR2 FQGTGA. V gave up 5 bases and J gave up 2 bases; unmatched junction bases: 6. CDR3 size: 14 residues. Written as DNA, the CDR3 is TGTGCCAGCAGCCCCCAAGGGGGCGCCTACGAGCAGTACTTC. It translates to CASSPQGGAYEQYF. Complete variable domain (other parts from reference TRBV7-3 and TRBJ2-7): GAGVSQTPSNKVTEKGKYVELRCDPISGHTALYWYRQSLGQGPEFLIYFQGTGAADDSGLPNDRFFAVRPEGSVSTLKIQRTERGDSAVYLCASSPQGGAYEQYFGPGTRLTVT.

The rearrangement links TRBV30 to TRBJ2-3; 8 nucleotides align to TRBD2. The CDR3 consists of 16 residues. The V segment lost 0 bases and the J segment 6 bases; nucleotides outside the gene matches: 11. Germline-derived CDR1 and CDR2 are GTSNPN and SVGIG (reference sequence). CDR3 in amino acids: CAWSVGQSAGVDTQYF. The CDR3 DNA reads TGTGCCTGGAGTGTAGGGCAGTCAGCGGGAGTGGATACGCAGTATTTT. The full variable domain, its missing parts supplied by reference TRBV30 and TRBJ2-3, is SQTIHQWPATLVQPVGSPLSLECTVEGTSNPNLYWYRQAAGRGLQLLFYSVGIGQISSEVPQNLSASRPQDRQFILSSKKLLLSDSGFYLCAWSVGQSAGVDTQYFGPGTRLTVL.

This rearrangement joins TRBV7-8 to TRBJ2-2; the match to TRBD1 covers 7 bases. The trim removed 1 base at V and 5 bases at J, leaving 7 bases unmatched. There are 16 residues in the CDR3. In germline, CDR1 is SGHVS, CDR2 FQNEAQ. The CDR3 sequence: CASSLGVTGLTGELFF. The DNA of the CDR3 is TGTGCCAGCAGCTTAGGGGTGACAGGGTTGACCGGGGAGCTGTTTTTT.

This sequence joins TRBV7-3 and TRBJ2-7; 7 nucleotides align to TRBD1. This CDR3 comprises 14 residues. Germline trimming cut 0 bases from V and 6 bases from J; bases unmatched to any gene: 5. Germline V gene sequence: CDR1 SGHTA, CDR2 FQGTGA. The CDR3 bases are TGTGCCAGCAGCTTAACCCGGGACAGAGGCGAGCAGTACTTC. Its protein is CASSLTRDRGEQYF.

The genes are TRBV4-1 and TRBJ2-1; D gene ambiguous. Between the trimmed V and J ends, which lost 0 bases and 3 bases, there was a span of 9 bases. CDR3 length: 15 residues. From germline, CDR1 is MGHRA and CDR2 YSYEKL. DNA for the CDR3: TGCGCCAGCAGCCAAGATAGCACACGCTACAATGAGCAGTTCTTC. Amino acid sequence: CASSQDSTRYNEQFF.

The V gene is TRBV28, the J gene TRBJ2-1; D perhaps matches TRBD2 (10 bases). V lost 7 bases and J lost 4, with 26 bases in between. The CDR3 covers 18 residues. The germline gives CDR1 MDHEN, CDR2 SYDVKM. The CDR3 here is CASTDRGLTSGRYNEQFF. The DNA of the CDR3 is TGTGCCAGCACGGACAGGGGACTGACTAGCGGGCGTTACAATGAGCAGTTCTTC.

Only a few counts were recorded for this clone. The CDR3 loop reads CASRLAGADYEQYF. In nucleotides, the CDR3 is TGTGCCAGCAGACTAGCGGGAGCTGACTACGAGCAGTACTTC. The gene calls are TRBV5-4 and TRBJ2-7, with 11 nucleotides matching TRBD2. The germline V gene has CDR1 SGHNT and CDR2 YYREEE (reference sequence). Germline trimming cut 5 bases from V and 3 bases from J; bases unmatched to any gene: 4. The CDR3 loop spans 14 amino acids. The whole variable domain, filled in from reference TRBV5-4 and TRBJ2-7, reads ETGVTQSPTHLIKTRGQQVTLRCSSQSGHNTVSWYQQALGQGPQFIFQYYREEENGRGNFPPRFSGLQFPNYSSELNVNALELDDSALYLCASRLAGADYEQYFGPGTRLTVT.

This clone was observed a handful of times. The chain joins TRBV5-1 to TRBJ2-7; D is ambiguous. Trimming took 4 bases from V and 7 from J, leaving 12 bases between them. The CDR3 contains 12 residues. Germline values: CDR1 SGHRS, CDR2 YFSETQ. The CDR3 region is CASSIESEEQYF. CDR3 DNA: TGCGCCAGCAGCATAGAATCGGAGGAGCAGTACTTC.